This T cell receptor beta chain stems from a study of T cells in Graves' hyperthyroidism and ophthalmopathy. Study conclusions and caveats: It was a median about 6.5 months before onset that the model predicted ophthalmopathy. Most thyroid clonotypes that were expanded above 0.001 also turned up in blood.

The table lists this clonotype with a few counts. The antigen is not known. From RNA transcripts, TCR beta CDR3 regions were amplified. HTBI primers were the set used in a first-round RT-PCR of the TCR CDR3. TCRdb itself ran the multiplex PCR reads through MiXCR, one entry per CDR3 protein. Of 550,000 to 700,000 distinct CDR3 sequences in the sample, approximately 15% were seen once. The germline V gene encodes CDR1 GTSNPN and CDR2 SVGIG (reference sequence). V lost 0 bases, J lost 6 bases, and 9 bases lay in between. The CDR3 covers 12 residues. The genes are TRBV30 and TRBJ2-7; D is unresolved. The clonotype comes from a woman aged 40 to 50 with Graves' ophthalmopathy. The specimen was blood. CDR3 DNA sequence: TGTGCCTGGAGTGTGGGTTTGTCCGAGCAGTACTTC. Protein product: CAWSVGLSEQYF.